The present T cell receptor (beta chain) was sequenced within a study of CD8 T cells in Susac syndrome. Study-wide results and caveats: The study acknowledged a relatively small number of individuals in its TCR sequencing and HLA analysis.

Note on this clonotype: Its antigen is not identified.

Random hexamers were used to reverse transcribe the RNA input (0.5 to 1 ug). TCRdb reanalysed the immunoSEQ multiplex PCR reads using MiXCR and keeps one entry per CDR3 protein. The table includes fewer than 150,000 distinct CDR3 sequences, nearly 95% detected once. Germline V gene lookup returns CDR1 MNHEY and CDR2 SMNVEV (reference sequence). This CDR3 is built from 13 residues. Trimming took off 5 bases at V and 4 bases at J, with 12 bases between the two ends. This TCR came from a human donor in good health. V gene TRBV27 combines with J gene TRBJ2-7; D remains ambiguous. The source material was CD4+ T cells from PBMCs. CDR3 bases: TGTGCCAGCAGTCGGGTGGAGAAGTACGAGCAGTACTTC. It yields the protein CASSRVEKYEQYF.